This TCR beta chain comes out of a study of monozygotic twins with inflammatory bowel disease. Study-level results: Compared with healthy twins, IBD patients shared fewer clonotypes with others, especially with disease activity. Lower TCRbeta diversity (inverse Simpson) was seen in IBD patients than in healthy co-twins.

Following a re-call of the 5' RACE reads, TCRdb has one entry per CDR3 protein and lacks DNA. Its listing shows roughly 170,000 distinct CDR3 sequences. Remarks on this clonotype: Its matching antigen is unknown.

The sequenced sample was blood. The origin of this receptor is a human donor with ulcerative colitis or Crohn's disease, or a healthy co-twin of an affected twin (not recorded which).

CDR3 residues: CASSLSQTSTDTQYF. The chain couples TRBV5-1 to TRBJ2-3. CDR3 length: 15 amino acids. The germline gives CDR1 SGHRS, CDR2 YFSETQ.